This T cell receptor beta chain is drawn from a study of T cell clonality in common variable immunodeficiency. Between the trimmed V and J ends, which lost 5 bases and 2 bases, there was a span of 7 bases. The CDR3 covers 12 residues. The germline gives CDR1 SGHAT, CDR2 FQNNGV. Study observations and caveats: Fewer TCRbeta clones were shared among CVID subjects than controls.

Sequencing used immunoSEQ multiplex PCR; TCRdb keeps in-frame clones, though not all of them. Captured here are 40,000 to 65,000 clones, none seen once; the top ten comprise 3% to 3.5%. This clone appeared a few times. Its antigen remains unidentified. The read is 3 residues too short to cover the CDR3 end, so that end is filled in from the germline J gene. The sample consisted of peripheral blood mononuclear cells. The J gene is TRBJ2-7, the V gene TRBV11-2, with D hard to call. This sequence originates from a person between 18 and 75 years old in good health. CDR3 loop: CASSPHPYEQYF. The DNA read from the CDR3 is TGTGCCAGCAGCCCCCATCCCTACGAG.